One sample yielded the 10 T cell receptor beta chains listed below, sequenced in a study of beta chain features in type 1 diabetes. Isolated RNA was reverse transcribed in full, so expressed TCRB transcripts were sequenced. Profiling relied on immunoSEQ multiplex PCR, and the TCRdb table lists in-frame clones only, not all of them. Of roughly 350,000 clones listed, 9.5% to 11% are singletons. The specimen was naive CD4+ T cells from blood. The receptors were sampled from a woman in her 30s in good health.

This clone has only a few counts. V and J are TRBV19 and TRBJ2-1; perhaps TRBD2 as D (5 bases). With 3 bases removed from V and 8 bases from J, the gap between germline ends came to 11 bases. The CDR3 has 13 residues. Germline CDR1 and CDR2: LNHDA and SQIVND (reference sequence). This CDR3 reads CASSIGWGDEQFF. CDR3 sequence (DNA): TGTGCCAGTAGTATTGGTTGGGGAGATGAGCAGTTCTTC. Variable domain in full (rest from reference TRBV19 and TRBJ2-1): DGGITQSPKYLFRKEGQNVTLSCEQNLNHDAMYWYRQDPGQGLRLIYYSQIVNDFQKGDIAEGYSVSREKKESFPLTVTSAQKNPTAFYLCASSIGWGDEQFFGPGTRLTVL.

CDR3 in amino acids: CASSDGRGQGWRETQYF. CDR3 coding DNA: TGTGCCAGCAGTGACGGCCGGGGACAGGGGTGGCGGGAGACCCAGTACTTC. V gene TRBV2 combines with J gene TRBJ2-5, with 10 bases lining up with TRBD1. V lost 3 bases to trimming and J lost 5 bases; unmatched junction nucleotides: 12. The CDR3 totals 17 residues. In germline, CDR1 is SNHLY, CDR2 FYNNEI.

The CDR3 nucleotides read TGTGCCAGCAGTCAAGAGGGGGACGTTAACACTGAAGCTTTCTTT. It is translated as CASSQEGDVNTEAFF. J is TRBJ1-1 and V is TRBV28; D perhaps matches TRBD1 (6 bases). The germline CDR1 and CDR2 sequences are MDHEN and SYDVKM. The CDR3 contains 15 residues. Trimming took 5 bases from V and 2 from J, leaving 15 bases between them.

This clone was observed a few times. The chain has TRBV7-2 and TRBJ1-1; D is unresolved. V was cut by 10 bases and J by 5 bases, with 17 bases left in between. Germline values: CDR1 SGHTA, CDR2 FQGNSA. The CDR3 is made up of 13 amino acids. CDR3 loop: CATQRVYTTEAFF. The CDR3, as DNA: TGTGCCACCCAACGAGTGTATACGACTGAAGCTTTCTTT.

This sequence joins TRBV15 and TRBJ2-7, with D maybe TRBD1 (6 bases). The CDR3 has 14 residues. CDR1 LNHNV and CDR2 YYDKDF come from the germline V gene (reference sequence). V lost 5 bases to trimming and J lost 5 bases, with 16 bases between them. CDR3 DNA: TGTGCCACCAGCGTCCAACAGGGTAGGCACGAGCAGTACTTC. The encoded protein is CATSVQQGRHEQYF.

The gene calls are TRBV7-3 and TRBJ2-1; 8 bases align to TRBD1. V lost 5 bases and J lost 5; bases outside the gene matches: 2. The CDR3 covers 13 residues. Germline CDR1 reads SGHTA; CDR2 reads FQGTGA. CDR3 DNA sequence: TGTGCCAGCAGCCAGGGACAGGACAATGAGCAGTTCTTC. Amino acids: CASSQGQDNEQFF.

Notes on this clone: This CDR3 is also generated by other DNA sequences in the sample. The V gene is TRBV5-1, the J gene TRBJ2-3; the D gene is possibly TRBD2 (5 bases). Germline V gene data show CDR1 as SGHRS and CDR2 as YFSETQ. The CDR3 spans 14 residues. V lost 0 bases, J lost 3 bases, and 8 bases lay in between. CDR3 DNA sequence: TGCGCCAGCAGCTTGGGAGGCGGGACAGATACGCAGTATTTT. Amino acid sequence: CASSLGGGTDTQYF.

The CDR3 spells CASSLTGVETQYF. The CDR3 DNA reads as TGTGCCAGCAGCTTGACAGGAGTGGAGACCCAGTACTTC. J is TRBJ2-5 and V is TRBV5-6; TRBD1 is a possible D gene (5 bases). Germline-derived CDR1 and CDR2 are SGHDT and YYEEEE. Trimming took off 1 base at V and 5 bases at J, with 9 bases between the two ends. The CDR3 has 13 residues.

The rearrangement links TRBV18 to TRBJ2-2, with D unresolved. Germline CDR1 is KGHSH and CDR2 is LQKENI. V was pared by 2 bases and J by 1 base, with 8 bases between. The CDR3 totals 15 residues. The CDR3 protein is CASSPDKLNTGELFF. As DNA, the CDR3 is TGTGCCAGCTCACCAGACAAACTGAACACCGGGGAGCTGTTTTTT.

The chain employs TRBV5-6 and TRBJ2-3; weak D call: TRBD2 (6 bases). The germline V and J ends were trimmed by 3 bases and 0 bases, with 17 bases remaining between them. CDR3 length equals 17 residues. Per the germline V gene, CDR1 is SGHDT and CDR2 is YYEEEE. The CDR3 protein is CASSWELTSGSTDTQYF. The DNA of the CDR3 is TGTGCCAGCAGCTGGGAACTGACTAGTGGTAGCACAGATACGCAGTATTTT. Full variable domain (missing parts from reference TRBV5-6 and TRBJ2-3): DAGVTQSPTHLIKTRGQQVTLRCSPKSGHDTVSWYQQALGQGPQFIFQYYEEEERQRGNFPDRFSGHQFPNYSSELNVNALLLGDSALYLCASSWELTSGSTDTQYFGPGTRLTVL.